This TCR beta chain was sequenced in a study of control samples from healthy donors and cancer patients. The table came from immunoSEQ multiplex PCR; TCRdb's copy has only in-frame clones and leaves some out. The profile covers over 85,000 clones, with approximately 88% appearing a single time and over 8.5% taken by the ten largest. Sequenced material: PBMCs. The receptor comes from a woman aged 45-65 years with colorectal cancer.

This CDR3 reads CAVHQSTDTQYF. The CDR3 DNA follows: TGTGCCGTCCACCAAAGTACAGATACGCAGTATTTT. The gene calls are TRBV6-5 and TRBJ2-3; no firm D call. Germline assignment: CDR1 MNHEY and CDR2 SVGAGI. The CDR3 is 12 amino acids. Trimming took 11 bases from V and 3 from J, leaving 12 bases between them.